The 17 T cell receptor beta chains listed next were all sequenced from one sample in a study of OX40 agonist ivuxolimab in advanced cancers. Profiled with immunoSEQ multiplex PCR; TCRdb holds only in-frame clones, not every one. The sample shows about 47,000 clones, 88% of them seen only once. The sequencing here drew on CD4+ or CD8+ T cells sorted from blood, taken in a trial of the OX40 agonist ivuxolimab. These TCRs come from an adult with an advanced solid tumor such as melanoma, head and neck, liver or kidney cancer.

This chain links TRBV30 with TRBJ2-1, with 11 nucleotides matching TRBD2. Germline V lookup: CDR1 GTSNPN, CDR2 SVGIG (reference sequence). The CDR3 covers 16 residues. The V and J ends lost 5 bases and 8 bases, in that order; junction bases with no gene match: 14. CDR3 sequence: CAWDRSGGAVLDEQFF. The CDR3 nucleotides read TGTGCCTGGGACCGTAGCGGGGGGGCCGTATTGGATGAGCAGTTCTTC.

V and J are TRBV7-9 and TRBJ2-5, with 7 bases matching TRBD2. The CDR3 length is 19 residues. Losses at the gene ends were 4 bases for V and 2 bases for J; bases not matched to a gene: 19. The germline CDR1 and CDR2 sequences are SEHNR and FQNEAQ (reference sequence). CDR3 loop: CASSSAASGPGGRQETQYF. The CDR3 DNA reads as TGTGCCAGCAGCTCCGCGGCTAGCGGACCTGGTGGTCGACAAGAGACCCAGTACTTC.

This clone appeared a few times. V usage is TRBV7-3 and J usage is TRBJ2-5; 8 bases fit TRBD2. Germline lookup yields CDR1 SGHTA and CDR2 FQGTGA. This CDR3 has 15 amino acids. After removal of 4 bases from V and 1 base from J, the junction contained 5 bases not matched to a gene. In DNA form, the CDR3 reads TGTGCCAGCAGCTCTGGCGGGGGGCCCCAAGAGACCCAGTACTTC. It translates to CASSSGGGPQETQYF.

This chain uses TRBV4-1 with TRBJ1-6; 9 bases agree with TRBD1. The CDR3 has 15 amino acids. Germline trimming cut 4 bases from V and 7 bases from J; bases unmatched to any gene: 5. Per germline, CDR1 MGHRA and CDR2 YSYEKL. CDR3 in amino acids: CASSPWTGENSPLHF. As DNA, the CDR3 is TGCGCCAGCAGCCCATGGACAGGGGAGAATTCACCCCTCCACTTT.

For this clone: A read error is likely, as this CDR3 ends without the conserved phenylalanine or tryptophan. The DNA is omitted, as the CDR3 cannot be located on it reliably, and the CDR3 follows TCRdb's listing. The rearrangement uses TRBV7-9 and TRBJ2-6; TRBD2 is taken as the D call from the table, unchecked against the DNA. The CDR3 is 8 amino acids in total, end residues counted. Germline CDR1 is SEHNR and CDR2 is FQNEAQ (reference sequence). The CDR3 is CASSLIVP.

The J gene is TRBJ2-1, the V gene TRBV27, with D perhaps TRBD2 (5 bases). Germline V gene data show CDR1 as MNHEY and CDR2 as SMNVEV (reference sequence). Trimming removed 3 bases at V and 1 base at J, with 7 bases between. The CDR3 consists of 14 residues. CDR3 in DNA: TGTGCCAGCAGTTTCGGACTTTCCTACAATGAGCAGTTCTTC. It yields the protein CASSFGLSYNEQFF.

This clone is labeled medium-sized. The gene calls are TRBV4-3 and TRBJ1-3; 8 nucleotides align to TRBD1. The CDR3 spans 15 residues. Per germline, CDR1 LGHNA and CDR2 YSLEER. Trimming took 1 base from V and 4 from J; bases not matched to a gene: 3. The CDR3 region has the DNA TGCGCCAGCAGCCAAGCACAGGGGGAAGGAAACACCATATATTTT. Amino acids: CASSQAQGEGNTIYF.

The V call is TRBV13, the J call TRBJ1-1, with TRBD1 as a possible D gene (6 bases). CDR1 PRHDT and CDR2 FYEKMQ come from the germline V gene (reference sequence). The CDR3 length is 14 residues. The ends were cut back, 1 base at V and 1 base at J, with 7 bases in the middle. The CDR3 loop reads CASSLEQGNTEAFF. CDR3 DNA: TGTGCCAGCAGCTTAGAACAGGGGAACACTGAAGCTTTCTTT.

The genes are TRBV4-2 and TRBJ1-4; no clear D. Germline V gene lookup returns CDR1 LGHNA and CDR2 YNFKEQ. The CDR3 is 16 residues long. Trimming stripped 1 base from V and 3 bases from J, with 12 bases between. CDR3: CASSQGVDRPNEKLFF. The DNA of the CDR3 is TGTGCCAGCAGCCAAGGTGTGGACCGTCCTAATGAAAAACTGTTTTTT.

This CDR3 is CASTLRRGGPGRKGETQYF. The CDR3 DNA reads as TGCGCCAGCACCTTGCGGCGGGGGGGCCCGGGTAGAAAGGGAGAGACCCAGTACTTC. The chain carries TRBV10-1 and TRBJ2-5; TRBD2 agrees at 9 bases. CDR3 length equals 19 residues. In germline, CDR1 is WNHNN, CDR2 SYGVQD (reference sequence). The junction had 22 bases not matched to a gene; V was cut back by 7 bases and J by 4 bases.

The chain uses TRBV2 and TRBJ2-7; TRBD1 matches at 7 bases. This CDR3 is built from 13 residues. Trimming at V came to 9 bases and at J to 4 bases, leaving 9 bases not matched to a gene. Germline CDR1 SNHLY, CDR2 FYNNEI. The CDR3 sequence is CASPITGVYEQYF. Written as DNA, the CDR3 is TGTGCCAGTCCGATAACAGGGGTTTACGAGCAGTACTTC.

The gene calls are TRBV7-6 and TRBJ1-3, with a tentative D call TRBD1 (6 bases). Looked up from germline, CDR1 is SGHVS and CDR2 is FNYEAQ. Trimming stripped 7 bases from V and 0 bases from J, with 19 bases between. CDR3 size: 17 residues. DNA for the CDR3: TGTGCCAGCACTATCCCCGACAGGTCCTACTCTGGAAACACCATATATTTT. This sequence encodes CASTIPDRSYSGNTIYF.

This chain links TRBV10-3 with TRBJ1-2, with 10 nucleotides matching TRBD1. CDR1 and CDR2 from the germline V gene are ENHRY and SYGVKD. V lost 3 bases and J lost 6; bases outside the gene matches: 10. This CDR3 comprises 16 residues. CDR3 in amino acids: CAISDPTGGAPNGYTF. In nucleotides, the CDR3 is TGTGCCATCAGTGACCCGACAGGGGGCGCCCCGAATGGCTACACCTTC.

The chain combines TRBV4-3 with TRBJ2-7; D possibly matches TRBD1 or TRBD2 (5 bases each). The germline V gene encodes CDR1 LGHNA and CDR2 YSLEER. V lost 3 bases to trimming and J lost 5 bases, with 14 bases between them. The CDR3 loop spans 14 amino acids. The CDR3 sequence: CASSQAGNSDEQYF. CDR3 in DNA: TGCGCCAGCAGCCAGGCAGGGAATAGCGACGAGCAGTACTTC.

This sequence joins TRBV4-3 and TRBJ2-7; D is ambiguous. Germline-derived CDR1 and CDR2 are LGHNA and YSLEER. Trimming took off 4 bases at V and 1 base at J, with 14 bases between the two ends. The CDR3 has 15 residues. For the CDR3, the DNA is TGCGCCAGCAGCCGGACGGTTGCGGAGTCCTACGAGCAGTACTTC. Amino acid sequence: CASSRTVAESYEQYF.

V gene TRBV29-1 combines with J gene TRBJ2-7; D gene unclear. Trimming removed 2 bases from V and 0 bases from J, with 8 bases in between. CDR3 length: 13 residues. Germline CDR1 reads SQVTM; CDR2 reads ANQGSEA. The DNA for the CDR3 is TGCAGCGTTGAAATGGGGTACTCCTACGAGCAGTACTTC. Its translation is CSVEMGYSYEQYF.

This sequence joins TRBV4-2 and TRBJ2-1; D is possibly TRBD1 (6 bases). Trimming cost V 0 bases and J 7 bases, with 13 bases left between them. The CDR3 contains 15 residues. Germline V gives CDR1 LGHNA, CDR2 YNFKEQ. CDR3 sequence (DNA): TGTGCCAGCAGCCAAGATCCTGACCAGGGGAATGAGCAGTTCTTC. Protein product: CASSQDPDQGNEQFF.